One and the same sample provided the 15 T cell receptor beta chains below, sequenced in a study of shared clonotypes between healthy human individuals. TCRdb keeps only in-frame clones here, not all; method: immunoSEQ multiplex PCR. Of 550,000 to 700,000 clones in the sample, around 73% were seen once. The specimen was memory CD4+ T cells sorted from blood. This sample's subset: CD45RA-negative fraction. The receptors here all came from a woman aged 25 to 39 in good health.

This clone was seen at least ten times. J is TRBJ2-7 and V is TRBV18; D is perhaps TRBD1 or TRBD2 (5 bases each). The V end was cut by 5 bases, the J end by 5 bases, with 31 bases between. The CDR3 is made up of 19 amino acids. CDR1 is KGHSH and CDR2 is LQKENI in the germline V gene. CDR3 nucleotides: TGTGCCAGCTCATCAAAGACGACAAAGGGTTATTATGGGGGAGACGAGCAGTACTTC. Translation: CASSSKTTKGYYGGDEQYF.

The V gene is TRBV28, the J gene TRBJ1-5; D uncertain. The CDR3 contains 16 residues. Germline CDR1 reads MDHEN; CDR2 reads SYDVKM. Trimming removed 6 bases from V and 8 bases from J, with 23 bases in between. In DNA form, the CDR3 reads TGTGCCAGCAGGTTTCTTTCAAGCCGTCGGGATGAGCCCCAGCATTTT. Encoded protein: CASRFLSSRRDEPQHF.

The chain uses TRBV9 and TRBJ1-4; the D is unclear. Between the trimmed V and J ends, which lost 4 bases and 7 bases, there was a span of 20 bases. Germline V gene data show CDR1 as SGDLS and CDR2 as YYNGEE. The CDR3 sequence is 16 residues long. The CDR3 region is CASSPPGSGVGEKLFF. The CDR3 nucleotides are TGTGCCAGCAGCCCACCGGGGAGCGGGGTTGGTGAAAAACTGTTTTTT.

A few counts support this clone. V gene TRBV18 combines with J gene TRBJ2-7, with 7 bases identical to TRBD1. Germline-derived CDR1 and CDR2 are KGHSH and LQKENI. CDR3 length equals 14 residues. Losses at the gene ends were 4 bases for V and 1 base for J; bases not matched to a gene: 4. CDR3 nucleotide sequence: TGTGCCAGCTCACACCCGGGACAGTCCTACGAGCAGTACTTC. Protein product: CASSHPGQSYEQYF.

With regard to this clone: It may be a read error: a sequence one base away is much more abundant. The chain joins TRBV5-4 to TRBJ2-3; D is ambiguous. Germline CDR1 and CDR2: SGHNT and YYREEE (reference sequence). The CDR3 has 13 amino acids. V dropped 2 bases and J dropped 1 base, with 5 bases sitting between them. The CDR3, as DNA: TGTGCCAGCAGCTTACTTCGCACAGATACGCAGTATTTT. It specifies CASSLLRTDTQYF.

This clone was observed a handful of times. A much larger clone differs from this one at a single base, so this may be a read error. Other nucleotide sequences in the sample specify the same CDR3. The J gene is TRBJ2-2, the V gene TRBV5-1; the D is unclear. The CDR3 totals 13 residues. Germline values: CDR1 SGHRS, CDR2 YFSETQ. V dropped 2 bases and J dropped 5 bases, with 7 bases sitting between them. DNA for the CDR3: TGCGCCAGCAGCTTCGGCCAGACCGGGGAGCTGTTTTTT. This encodes CASSFGQTGELFF.

Points on this clone: The identical CDR3 is also encoded by other nucleotide sequences in the sample. The gene calls are TRBV28 and TRBJ1-5; TRBD1 is a possible D gene (5 bases). The germline gives CDR1 MDHEN, CDR2 SYDVKM. The CDR3 has 13 amino acids. V shed 2 bases and J shed 5 bases, with 7 bases lying between them. The CDR3 reads CASSLVGDQPQHF. For the CDR3, the DNA is TGTGCCAGCAGTTTAGTAGGGGATCAGCCCCAGCATTTT. The variable domain in full, with the rest retrieved from reference TRBV28 and TRBJ1-5, is DVKVTQSSRYLVKRTGEKVFLECVQDMDHENMFWYRQDPGLGLRLIYFSYDVKMKEKGDIPEGYSVSREKKERFSLILESASTNQTSMYLCASSLVGDQPQHFGDGTRLSIL.

The chain couples TRBV6-1 to TRBJ1-5; possibly TRBD1 for D (5 bases). This CDR3 is 15 amino acids long. V was trimmed by 1 base and J by 2 bases, leaving 9 bases between them. CDR1 and CDR2 (germline): MNHNS, SASEGT. For the CDR3, the DNA is TGTGCCAGCAGTGAAGAGGCCAGGGGCAATCAGCCCCAGCATTTT. Translated: CASSEEARGNQPQHF.

The chain has TRBV28 and TRBJ1-2, with a weak D call TRBD1 (5 bases). V dropped 6 bases and J dropped 6 bases, with 14 bases sitting between them. The germline V gene encodes CDR1 MDHEN and CDR2 SYDVKM. CDR3 length equals 13 residues. The CDR3 region has the DNA TGTGCCAGCAGACCTGGGGGGATGAATGGCTACACCTTC. Translating gives CASRPGGMNGYTF.

The CDR3 coding sequence is TGTGCCAGCAGCTTACTCGGCCGGACGCAGCGACCCGGGGAGCTGTTTTTT. The encoded protein is CASSLLGRTQRPGELFF. The V call is TRBV7-2, the J call TRBJ2-2; D is uncertain. Germline CDR1 is SGHTA and CDR2 is FQGNSA. With 2 bases removed from V and 6 bases from J, the gap between germline ends came to 19 bases. The CDR3 is made up of 17 amino acids.

The chain couples TRBV7-9 to TRBJ2-3; the match to TRBD1 covers 7 bases. Germline loops: CDR1 SEHNR, CDR2 FQNEAQ (reference sequence). The CDR3 contains 16 residues. The V gene end was trimmed by 3 bases and the J gene end by 0 bases; junction bases not matched to a gene: 6. This CDR3 is CASSLRTGASTDTQYF. CDR3 coding DNA: TGTGCCAGCAGCTTGCGGACAGGAGCTAGCACAGATACGCAGTATTTT.

The V call is TRBV23-1, the J call TRBJ2-7; a weak D match, TRBD2 (5 bases). TRBV23-1 is an open reading frame, and its role is uncertain. This CDR3 contains 13 residues. Trimming removed 10 bases at V and 5 bases at J, with 18 bases between. CDR3: CATLLERENEQYF. CDR3 in DNA: TGCGCCACCCTACTCGAACGGGAAAACGAGCAGTACTTC.

Of note for this clone: The same CDR3 arises from other DNA sequences in this sample as well. The chain carries TRBV5-1 and TRBJ2-2; 11 bases line up with TRBD2. The CDR3 is 16 amino acids. Germline V gives CDR1 SGHRS, CDR2 YFSETQ. V shed 4 bases and J 2 bases; nucleotides not matched to a gene: 4. CDR3 coding DNA: TGCGCCAGCAGCCCTCTAGCGGGAGGAAACACCGGGGAGCTGTTTTTT. Amino acid sequence: CASSPLAGGNTGELFF.

This clone was recorded at least ten times. The V gene is TRBV5-1, the J gene TRBJ2-1, with 13 bases identical to TRBD2. The CDR3 sequence is 15 residues long. Per germline, CDR1 SGHRS and CDR2 YFSETQ. With 3 bases clipped from V and 5 bases from J, the junction kept 2 bases outside the gene matches. The CDR3 DNA reads as TGCGCCAGCAGCTGGACTAGCGGGAGCCACAATGAGCAGTTCTTC. Translation gives CASSWTSGSHNEQFF.

In this sample, this clone turned up a few times. The chain carries TRBV13 and TRBJ2-7, with a tentative D call TRBD2 (5 bases). CDR1 is PRHDT, CDR2 FYEKMQ, per germline (reference sequence). Trimming cost V 1 base and J 2 bases, with 12 bases left between them. The CDR3 runs to 15 residues. CDR3 in DNA: TGTGCCAGCAGCTTAGCGGACTCTGTGACCTACGAGCAGTACTTC. It yields the protein CASSLADSVTYEQYF.